The 15 T cell receptor beta chains given below trace back to one sample, sequenced in a study of cytomegalovirus exposure and HLA in healthy donors. Clones were read by immunoSEQ multiplex PCR, and TCRdb kept only the in-frame ones, dropping some. The table lists some 130,000 clones, approximately 82% of them singletons, with 25% to 30% in the top ten. The source material was PBMCs. The receptor source for this set is a man younger than 45 in good health and CMV-seropositive.

The chain couples TRBV19 to TRBJ1-2; 9 positions match TRBD1. This CDR3 has 13 residues. Germline V gene data show CDR1 as LNHDA and CDR2 as SQIVND (reference sequence). V was pared by 10 bases and J by 4 bases, with 7 bases of the junction left unmatched. The CDR3 here is CATSNRGLYGYTF. The CDR3 DNA follows: TGTGCCACTAGCAACAGGGGGCTCTATGGCTACACCTTC.

This CDR3 reads CASSQGTGFSEQYF. DNA of the CDR3: TGCGCCAGCAGCCAGGGGACAGGGTTCTCCGAGCAGTACTTC. The chain carries TRBV4-1 and TRBJ2-7, with 9 bases identical to TRBD1. The CDR3 totals 14 residues. Trimming took 3 bases from V and 6 from J; bases not matched to a gene: 6. Germline V gives CDR1 MGHRA, CDR2 YSYEKL.

The chain combines TRBV19 with TRBJ2-3, with TRBD2 matching over 13 bases. The CDR3 is 14 amino acids. Germline V gives CDR1 LNHDA, CDR2 SQIVND (reference sequence). Unmatched junction bases numbered 0, after V lost 5 bases and J lost 4 bases. For the CDR3, the DNA is TGTGCCAGTAGTGGACTAGCGGGAGCAGATACGCAGTATTTT. Protein product: CASSGLAGADTQYF.

This chain uses TRBV9 with TRBJ1-1, with TRBD1 matching over 7 bases. Germline V CDR1 and CDR2: SGDLS, YYNGEE. J gave up 11 bases and V 0 bases, and 10 bases lay outside the gene matches. The CDR3 extends over 14 amino acids. CDR3 sequence: CASSVALFRGVAFF. The CDR3 nucleotides read TGTGCCAGCAGCGTAGCCCTTTTCAGGGGGGTCGCTTTCTTT.

The rearrangement joins TRBV6-5 to TRBJ2-7; D may be TRBD1 (5 bases). Germline loops: CDR1 MNHEY, CDR2 SVGAGI. V was trimmed by 2 bases and J by 5 bases, leaving 10 bases between them. The CDR3 has 13 residues. The CDR3 nucleotides are TGTGCCAGCAGTTACAGGTCAGGGCACGAGCAGTACTTC. This gives the protein CASSYRSGHEQYF.

The chain carries TRBV11-2 and TRBJ1-2, with 10 bases that match TRBD1. This CDR3 has 15 residues. Germline assignment: CDR1 SGHAT and CDR2 FQNNGV. V lost 4 bases and J lost 5; bases outside the gene matches: 7. This CDR3 is CASSSGQGFGYGYTF. CDR3 DNA: TGTGCCAGCAGCTCGGGACAGGGGTTCGGGTATGGCTACACCTTC.

The chain combines TRBV7-3 with TRBJ1-1; TRBD1 matches 7 bases. Germline lookup yields CDR1 SGHTA and CDR2 FQGTGA. The CDR3 contains 15 residues. The V segment lost 5 bases and the J segment 0 bases; nucleotides outside the gene matches: 6. CDR3 DNA: TGTGCCAGCAGCCTGGAACAGGGGTTGAACACTGAAGCTTTCTTT. Translation: CASSLEQGLNTEAFF.

The V and J genes are TRBV19 and TRBJ1-5, with TRBD1 matching over 8 bases. The CDR3 contains 14 residues. V shed 11 bases and J 5 bases; nucleotides not matched to a gene: 11. Germline assignment: CDR1 LNHDA and CDR2 SQIVND (reference sequence). CDR3 DNA sequence: TGTGCCGGAGCCCCACAGGGGGGGGATCAGCCCCAGCATTTT. It specifies CAGAPQGGDQPQHF.

V usage is TRBV6-1 and J usage is TRBJ2-7, with 8 positions matching TRBD2. Unmatched junction bases numbered 7, after V lost 2 bases and J lost 7 bases. Germline V lookup: CDR1 MNHNS, CDR2 SASEGT. The CDR3 runs 14 residues. DNA for the CDR3: TGTGCCAGCAGTGAAACGGGGGGGCCTCGTGAGCAGTACTTC. This gives the protein CASSETGGPREQYF.

The J gene is TRBJ2-1, the V gene TRBV27; tentative D call: TRBD1 (6 bases). The CDR3 consists of 14 residues. Trimming took off 7 bases at V and 4 bases at J, with 14 bases between the two ends. The V gene's germline CDR1 is MNHEY and CDR2 SMNVEV (reference sequence). The CDR3 region has the DNA TGTGCCAGCACCCCTGGGGACATGTACAATGAGCAGTTCTTC. Its translation is CASTPGDMYNEQFF.

This clone was seen a single time. Here the CDR3 DNA reads TGTGCCAGCAGACCGGGTTACGGTAATGAAAAACTGTTTTTT. It codes for CASRPGYGNEKLFF. The chain has TRBV6-5 and TRBJ1-4; D unclear. The CDR3 runs 14 residues. V was trimmed by 6 bases and J by 4 bases, leaving 12 bases between them. Germline CDR1 MNHEY, CDR2 SVGAGI.

The genes are TRBV25-1 and TRBJ2-7; 9 nucleotides agree with TRBD2. CDR1 and CDR2 (germline): MGHDK, SYGVNS. After removal of 4 bases from V and 5 bases from J, the junction contained 6 bases not matched to a gene. The CDR3 consists of 14 residues. For the CDR3, the DNA is TGTGCCAGCAGTGGAGGACTAGCGAGCCACGAGCAGTACTTC. Translated: CASSGGLASHEQYF.

The gene calls are TRBV19 and TRBJ2-1; 9 positions match TRBD2. The CDR3 has 18 residues. V lost 6 bases and J lost 3; bases outside the gene matches: 15. In germline, CDR1 is LNHDA, CDR2 SQIVND (reference sequence). The DNA for the CDR3 is TGTGCCAGTAGACGTAGCGGGACTAGCTTAACGAACTACAATGAGCAGTTCTTC. This gives the protein CASRRSGTSLTNYNEQFF.

The chain recombines TRBV7-9 with TRBJ2-5; 13 bases are shared with TRBD2. V lost 0 bases and J lost 4; bases outside the gene matches: 8. The CDR3 totals 18 residues. Germline V CDR1 and CDR2: SEHNR, FQNEAQ (reference sequence). CDR3 coding DNA: TGTGCCAGCAGCTTAGCGCTGGGACTAGCGGGGACCGGAGAGACCCAGTACTTC. Translating it yields CASSLALGLAGTGETQYF.

The rearrangement links TRBV5-1 to TRBJ2-1; TRBD2 aligns across 9 bases. The CDR3 length is 14 residues. The germline V gene encodes CDR1 SGHRS and CDR2 YFSETQ. V was pared by 3 bases and J by 8 bases, with 6 bases of the junction left unmatched. DNA of the CDR3: TGCGCCAGCAGCTCAGCGGGAGGACGCGATGAGCAGTTCTTC. This encodes CASSSAGGRDEQFF.